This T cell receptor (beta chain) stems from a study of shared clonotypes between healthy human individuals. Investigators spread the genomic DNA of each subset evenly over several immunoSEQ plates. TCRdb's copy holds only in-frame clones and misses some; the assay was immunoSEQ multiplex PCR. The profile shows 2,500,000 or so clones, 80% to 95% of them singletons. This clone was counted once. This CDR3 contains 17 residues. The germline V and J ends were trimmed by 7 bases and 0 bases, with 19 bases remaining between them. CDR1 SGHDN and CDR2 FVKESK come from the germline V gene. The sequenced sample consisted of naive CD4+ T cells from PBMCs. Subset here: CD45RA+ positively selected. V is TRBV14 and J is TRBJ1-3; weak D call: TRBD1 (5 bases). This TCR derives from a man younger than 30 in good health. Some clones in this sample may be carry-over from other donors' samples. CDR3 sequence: CASTRRRGAHSGNTIYF. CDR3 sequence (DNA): TGTGCCAGCACCCGAAGACGAGGGGCGCACTCTGGAAACACCATATATTTT.